Below, one T cell receptor beta chain is given with its context. Its antigen remains unknown. The sample comes from a study of spatial heterogeneity in lung cancer. Study context: Sequencing consistently turned up more beta-chain sequences than alpha-chain sequences.

Time point of the sample: sample taken at primary tumor resection. No cells were sorted before sequencing. The whole RNA sequenced was extracted from tumor, nontumor lung or frozen PBMC. Study conclusions and caveats: The appearance of ubiquitous expanded tumor TCRs in blood was greater at resection than follow-up.

Trimming pared 0 bases from V and 4 bases from J, leaving 6 bases between. CDR3 size: 13 residues. Germline-derived CDR1 and CDR2 are SGHDN and FVKESK. One entry per CDR3 protein, called by TCRdb with MiXCR from the 5' RACE reads. Here the sample spans roughly 91,000 distinct CDR3 sequences, 15% to 20% being singletons. J is TRBJ1-1 and V is TRBV14; no clear D gene. The sample was PBMCs, taken at surgery. The TCR sequence derives from a male donor with early-stage non-small cell lung cancer. CDR3: CASSQEGGTEAFF. In DNA form, the CDR3 reads TGTGCCAGCAGCCAAGAAGGTGGCACTGAAGCTTTCTTT.